Presented here are 22 T cell receptor beta chains from one specimen sequenced in a study of cytomegalovirus exposure and HLA in healthy donors. Profiled with immunoSEQ multiplex PCR; TCRdb holds only in-frame clones, not every one. The data contain about 120,000 clones, around nine tenths of them singletons. The sample comprised PBMCs. These receptors came from a woman between 18 and 29 years old in good health and CMV-seropositive.

The V gene is TRBV29-1, the J gene TRBJ2-5; 9 positions match TRBD2. Germline V gene data show CDR1 as SQVTM and CDR2 as ANQGSEA. This CDR3 region has 16 residues. The J segment lost 5 bases and the V segment lost 4 bases, leaving 14 bases of the junction unmatched. DNA for the CDR3: TGCAGCGTTGCCCCCCGGGGGGCTAGCGGGAAGGAGACCCAGTACTTC. This sequence encodes CSVAPRGASGKETQYF.

The V and J genes are TRBV5-5 and TRBJ1-1; D unresolved. CDR3 length: 13 amino acids. Trimming took 0 bases from V and 0 from J, leaving 3 bases between them. Germline V lookup: CDR1 SGHKS, CDR2 YYEKEE (reference sequence). This CDR3 reads CASSLGVNTEAFF. The CDR3 DNA reads as TGTGCCAGCAGCTTGGGAGTGAACACTGAAGCTTTCTTT. Filled out from reference TRBV5-5 and TRBJ1-1, the complete variable domain reads DAGVTQSPTHLIKTRGQQVTLRCSPISGHKSVSWYQQVLGQGPQFIFQYYEKEERGRGNFPDRFSARQFPNYSSELNVNALLLGDSALYLCASSLGVNTEAFFGQGTRLTVV.

The chain links TRBV27 to TRBJ2-3, with 12 positions matching TRBD2. V trimming: 5 bases; J trimming: 0 bases; junction bases outside the gene matches: 6. Germline V gene lookup returns CDR1 MNHEY and CDR2 SMNVEV (reference sequence). There are 17 residues in the CDR3. The CDR3 reads CASSPGLAGISTDTQYF. For the CDR3, the DNA is TGTGCCAGCAGTCCTGGACTAGCGGGGATTAGCACAGATACGCAGTATTTT.

V gene TRBV6-5 combines with J gene TRBJ1-6; D is uncertain. CDR1 MNHEY and CDR2 SVGAGI come from the germline V gene. V dropped 0 bases and J dropped 0 bases, with 3 bases sitting between them. The CDR3 runs to 15 residues. CDR3 region: CASSYSSSYNSPLHF. The CDR3 bases are TGTGCCAGCAGTTACTCCAGCTCCTATAATTCACCCCTCCACTTT.

The V call is TRBV11-2, the J call TRBJ2-3, with 13 bases matching TRBD2. Germline-derived CDR1 and CDR2 are SGHAT and FQNNGV. The CDR3 contains 17 residues. The V segment lost 3 bases and the J segment 4 bases; nucleotides outside the gene matches: 7. The CDR3 nucleotides read TGTGCCAGCAGCTTGACTAGCGGGGGGCCTACCGCAGATACGCAGTATTTT. Translating gives CASSLTSGGPTADTQYF.

The chain recombines TRBV7-2 with TRBJ1-1, with D possibly TRBD1 on 5 matching bases. The germline V gene encodes CDR1 SGHTA and CDR2 FQGNSA. Trimming removed 5 bases at V and 1 base at J, with 17 bases between. CDR3 length: 16 residues. CDR3: CASSRSRGRANTEAFF. CDR3 DNA sequence: TGTGCCAGCAGCCGCTCGCGGGGCAGGGCGAACACTGAAGCTTTCTTT.

DNA of the CDR3: TGTGCCAGCAGCGATGGGGGCGGGAGGGCCCATGAGCAGTTCTTC. Translating gives CASSDGGGRAHEQFF. The J gene is TRBJ2-1, the V gene TRBV9; 9 nucleotides line up with TRBD2. V gave up 3 bases and J gave up 8 bases; unmatched junction bases: 9. Germline V lookup: CDR1 SGDLS, CDR2 YYNGEE. The CDR3 spans 15 residues.

The chain carries TRBV27 and TRBJ2-1; D is ambiguous. Trimming stripped 5 bases from V and 7 bases from J, with 12 bases between. This CDR3 spans 13 amino acids. Germline CDR1 MNHEY, CDR2 SMNVEV (reference sequence). CDR3: CASSLSARNEQFF. The CDR3 nucleotides are TGTGCCAGCAGTCTGTCTGCTCGGAATGAGCAGTTCTTC.

V is TRBV6-6 and J is TRBJ1-1; D uncertain. The germline CDR1 and CDR2 sequences are MNHNY and SVGAGI (reference sequence). The CDR3 covers 16 residues. Trimming removed 1 base from V and 0 bases from J, with 12 bases in between. The CDR3 DNA is TGTGCCAGCAGTTACTATGTAGCAGAAATGAACACTGAAGCTTTCTTT. It specifies CASSYYVAEMNTEAFF.

CDR3 DNA: TGTGCCAGCAGTCAGGGGAACTATGGCTACACCTTC. It codes for CASSQGNYGYTF. This chain connects TRBV25-1 to TRBJ1-2, with D possibly being TRBD1 (6 bases). Germline values: CDR1 MGHDK, CDR2 SYGVNS. This CDR3 is 12 amino acids long. V lost 5 bases, J lost 2 bases, and 6 bases lay in between.

The V call is TRBV6-1, the J call TRBJ1-4, with a possible D match to TRBD1 (6 bases). Trimming pared 3 bases from V and 6 bases from J, leaving 11 bases between. The V gene's germline CDR1 is MNHNS and CDR2 SASEGT. The CDR3 extends over 14 amino acids. CDR3 DNA: TGTGCCAGCAGTGATCGGGACACCCATGAAAAACTGTTTTTT. It is translated as CASSDRDTHEKLFF.

The chain couples TRBV5-4 to TRBJ1-1; D gene ambiguous. The CDR3 sequence is 11 residues long. The ends were cut back, 4 bases at V and 3 bases at J, with 4 bases in the middle. Germline V gene lookup returns CDR1 SGHNT and CDR2 YYREEE (reference sequence). The DNA for the CDR3 is TGTGCCAGCAGCCTCGACACTGAAGCTTTCTTT. It yields the protein CASSLDTEAFF.

The chain couples TRBV28 to TRBJ1-2, with TRBD1 matching 9 bases. The CDR3 has 14 amino acids. The germline gives CDR1 MDHEN, CDR2 SYDVKM. Losses at the gene ends were 7 bases for V and 7 bases for J; bases not matched to a gene: 10. The CDR3 loop reads CASTLDRGVRGYTF. CDR3 in DNA: TGTGCCAGCACCTTAGACAGGGGGGTGCGTGGCTACACCTTC.

The count of this clone is one. This rearrangement joins TRBV9 to TRBJ2-2; TRBD1 might be the D (6 bases). Germline values: CDR1 SGDLS, CDR2 YYNGEE. The V gene lost 4 bases and the J gene lost 8 bases, with 18 bases spanning the gap. The CDR3 consists of 15 residues. CDR3 DNA: TGTGCCAGCAGCCCGAGGACAGCGGAGGAAGGGGAGCTGTTTTTT. It encodes CASSPRTAEEGELFF.

The chain uses TRBV7-9 and TRBJ2-3, with TRBD1 identical over 11 bases. The V segment lost 5 bases and the J segment 0 bases; nucleotides outside the gene matches: 1. Germline V gene lookup returns CDR1 SEHNR and CDR2 FQNEAQ (reference sequence). This CDR3 is 15 amino acids long. The CDR3 sequence is CASSGQGASTDTQYF. The CDR3 nucleotides read TGTGCCAGCAGCGGACAGGGGGCTAGCACAGATACGCAGTATTTT.

Worth noting for this clone: Other DNA sequences in this sample translate to the same CDR3. The chain uses TRBV2 and TRBJ1-5; D may be TRBD1 (6 bases). The CDR3 covers 14 residues. The V gene's germline CDR1 is SNHLY and CDR2 FYNNEI. The germline V and J ends were trimmed by 6 bases and 3 bases, with 12 bases remaining between them. CDR3 sequence (DNA): TGTGCCAGCAGCGAAAGACAGGTCAATCAGCCCCAGCATTTT. Encoded protein: CASSERQVNQPQHF.

The chain joins TRBV19 to TRBJ2-7; TRBD2 matches at 8 bases. The CDR3 consists of 13 residues. The V and J ends lost 6 bases and 3 bases, in that order; junction bases with no gene match: 4. Germline V CDR1 and CDR2: LNHDA, SQIVND (reference sequence). CDR3 nucleotides: TGTGCCAGTAGCCGGGGGGGCCTCTACGAGCAGTACTTC. This codes for CASSRGGLYEQYF.

V is TRBV7-8 and J is TRBJ2-6; D may be TRBD1 (5 bases). There are 17 residues in the CDR3. V was clipped by 3 bases and J by 0 bases, with 12 bases between them. In germline, CDR1 is SGHVS, CDR2 FQNEAQ. CDR3 nucleotides: TGTGCCAGCAGCTTTAGACAGCGAATCTCTGGGGCCAACGTCCTGACTTTC. As protein: CASSFRQRISGANVLTF.

This clone was seen a single time. The CDR3 loop reads CAWTAGVVPNEQFF. The CDR3 nucleotides are TGTGCCTGGACGGCGGGAGTGGTCCCCAATGAGCAGTTCTTC. The chain combines TRBV30 with TRBJ2-1, with 7 bases fitting TRBD2. CDR1 GTSNPN and CDR2 SVGIG come from the germline V gene (reference sequence). This CDR3 is 14 amino acids long. Losses at the gene ends were 4 bases for V and 6 bases for J; bases not matched to a gene: 9.

The chain uses TRBV2 and TRBJ2-1; D gene unclear. In germline, CDR1 is SNHLY, CDR2 FYNNEI. Trimming stripped 3 bases from V and 8 bases from J, with 5 bases between. This CDR3 spans 11 amino acids. The CDR3 DNA follows: TGTGCCAGCAGTGAGGAGTATGAGCAGTTCTTC. Protein: CASSEEYEQFF.

V usage is TRBV19 and J usage is TRBJ2-5; 9 bases align to TRBD2. Trimming removed 2 bases from V and 2 bases from J; junction bases left unmatched: 6. The CDR3 contains 16 residues. Germline V gene data show CDR1 as LNHDA and CDR2 as SQIVND (reference sequence). The CDR3 loop is CASSIKAGGGQETQYF. In DNA, the CDR3 is TGTGCCAGTAGTATAAAGGCGGGAGGGGGGCAAGAGACCCAGTACTTC.

With respect to this clone: The junction differs from germline at one of its ends, possibly a read error. This chain links TRBV6-1 with TRBJ1-2; tentatively, D is TRBD1 (5 bases). Germline CDR1 is MNHNS and CDR2 is SASEGT. The CDR3 length is 14 residues. The CDR3 here is CASREGEWDYGYTF. DNA of the CDR3: TGTGCCAGCAGGGAAGGGGAGTGGGACTATGGCTACACCTTC.